The subject of this entry is one T cell receptor beta chain. Its matching antigen is unknown. The ends were cut back, 2 bases at V and 6 bases at J, with 14 bases in the middle. Per germline, CDR1 LNHDA and CDR2 SQIVND (reference sequence). The CDR3 spans 14 residues. The record originates from a study of CD8 T cells in Susac syndrome. Random hexamers were used to reverse transcribe 0.5 to 1 ug of RNA. Multiplex PCR with immunoSEQ amplified the TCR beta CDR3 across 54 Vbeta and 13 Jbeta. A single record per CDR3 protein comes from TCRdb applying MiXCR to the immunoSEQ multiplex PCR reads. The sample records roughly 150,000 distinct CDR3 sequences, over 85% being singletons. Findings and limits, study-wide: Acknowledgment was made by the study that its TCR sequencing and HLA analysis involved a relatively small number of individuals.

From blood CD8+ and CD4+ T cells, TCR beta sequences were generated. The multiple sclerosis control group comprised treatment-naive patients with stable or active relapsing-remitting disease. The chain combines TRBV19 with TRBJ2-7; D may be TRBD2 (6 bases). The sequenced material came from CD8+ T cells from PBMCs. The TCR comes from a human donor with multiple sclerosis. CDR3 nucleotide sequence: TGTGCCAGTAGTATAAGAGGGAGTAGCGGCGAGCAGTACTTC. Translating it yields CASSIRGSSGEQYF.